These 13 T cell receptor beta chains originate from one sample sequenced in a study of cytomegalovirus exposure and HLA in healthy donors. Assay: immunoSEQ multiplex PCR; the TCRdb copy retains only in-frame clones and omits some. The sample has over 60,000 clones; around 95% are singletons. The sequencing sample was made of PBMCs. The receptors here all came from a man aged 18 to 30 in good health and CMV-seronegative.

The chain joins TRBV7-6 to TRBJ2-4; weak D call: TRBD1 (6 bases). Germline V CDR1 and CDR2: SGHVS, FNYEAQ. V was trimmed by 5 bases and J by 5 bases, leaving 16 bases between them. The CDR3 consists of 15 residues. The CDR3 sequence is CASSPSNRQENIQYF. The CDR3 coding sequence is TGTGCCAGCAGCCCAAGCAACCGACAGGAAAACATTCAGTACTTC.

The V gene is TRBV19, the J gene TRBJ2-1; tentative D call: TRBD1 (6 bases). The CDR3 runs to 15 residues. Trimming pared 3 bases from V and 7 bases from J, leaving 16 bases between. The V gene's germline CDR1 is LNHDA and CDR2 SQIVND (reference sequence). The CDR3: CASSMMTGQGNEQFF. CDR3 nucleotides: TGTGCCAGTAGTATGATGACAGGTCAGGGTAATGAGCAGTTCTTC.

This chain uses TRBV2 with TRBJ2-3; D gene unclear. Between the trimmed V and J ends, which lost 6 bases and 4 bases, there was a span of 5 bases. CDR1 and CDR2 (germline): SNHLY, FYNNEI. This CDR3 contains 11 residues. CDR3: CASRQSDTQYF. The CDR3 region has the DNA TGTGCCAGCAGGCAGTCAGATACGCAGTATTTT. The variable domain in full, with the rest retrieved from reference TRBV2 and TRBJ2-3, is EPEVTQTPSHQVTQMGQEVILRCVPISNHLYFYWYRQILGQKVEFLVSFYNNEISEKSEIFDDQFSVERPDGSNFTLKIRSTKLEDSAMYFCASRQSDTQYFGPGTRLTVL.

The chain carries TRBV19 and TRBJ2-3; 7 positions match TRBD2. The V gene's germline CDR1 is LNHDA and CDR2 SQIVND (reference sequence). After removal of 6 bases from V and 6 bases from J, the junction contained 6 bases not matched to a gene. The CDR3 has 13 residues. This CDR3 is CASRPIGGDTQYF. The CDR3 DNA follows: TGTGCCAGTAGACCCATCGGGGGGGATACGCAGTATTTT.

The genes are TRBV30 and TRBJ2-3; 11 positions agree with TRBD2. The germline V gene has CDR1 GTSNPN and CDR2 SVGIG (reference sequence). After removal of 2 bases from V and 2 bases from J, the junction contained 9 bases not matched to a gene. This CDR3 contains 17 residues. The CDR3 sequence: CAWSKDLAGGLTDTQYF. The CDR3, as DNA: TGTGCCTGGAGTAAGGACTTAGCGGGGGGGCTCACAGATACGCAGTATTTT.

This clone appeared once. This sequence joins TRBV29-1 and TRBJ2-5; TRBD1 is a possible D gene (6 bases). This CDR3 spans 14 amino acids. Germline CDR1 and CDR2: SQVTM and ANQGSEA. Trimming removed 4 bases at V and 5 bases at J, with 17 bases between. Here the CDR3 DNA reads TGCAGCGTTGTTTTTTCAGGGGTTTTGGAGACCCAGTACTTC. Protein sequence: CSVVFSGVLETQYF.

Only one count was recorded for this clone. CDR3 nucleotide sequence: TGCGCCAGCACTGAGACACCGTCCTACGAGCAGTACTTC. The encoded protein is CASTETPSYEQYF. This rearrangement joins TRBV5-1 to TRBJ2-7; D remains unclear. The CDR3 consists of 13 residues. Germline V lookup: CDR1 SGHRS, CDR2 YFSETQ. V lost 6 bases to trimming and J lost 1 base, with 11 bases between them.

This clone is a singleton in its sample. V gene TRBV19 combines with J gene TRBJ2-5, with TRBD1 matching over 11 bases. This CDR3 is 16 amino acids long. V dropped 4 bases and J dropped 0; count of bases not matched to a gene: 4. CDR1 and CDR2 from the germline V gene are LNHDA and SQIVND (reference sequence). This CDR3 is CASSSRDRGYQETQYF. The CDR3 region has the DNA TGTGCCAGTAGTAGCCGGGACAGGGGGTACCAAGAGACCCAGTACTTC.

The CDR3, as DNA: TGTGCCAGCAGCCGAGCCGAGGGACTAGCGGGGGGGCTGCAGTTCTTC. It codes for CASSRAEGLAGGLQFF. The V call is TRBV9, the J call TRBJ2-1, with 16 bases lining up with TRBD2. The V gene end was trimmed by 4 bases and the J gene end by 12 bases; junction bases not matched to a gene: 10. CDR1 is SGDLS and CDR2 is YYNGEE in the germline V gene. This CDR3 is 16 amino acids long. The variable domain in full, with the rest retrieved from reference TRBV9 and TRBJ2-1, is DSGVTQTPKHLITATGQRVTLRCSPRSGDLSVYWYQQSLDQGLQFLIQYYNGEERAKGNILERFSAQQFPDLHSELNLSSLELGDSALYFCASSRAEGLAGGLQFFGPGTRLTVL.

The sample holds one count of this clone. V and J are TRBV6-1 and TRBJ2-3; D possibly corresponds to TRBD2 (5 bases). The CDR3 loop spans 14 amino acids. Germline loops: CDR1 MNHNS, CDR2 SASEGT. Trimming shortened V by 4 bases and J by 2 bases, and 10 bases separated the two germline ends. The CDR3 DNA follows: TGTGCCAGCAGTGCCGGGGAACCCACAGATACGCAGTATTTT. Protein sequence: CASSAGEPTDTQYF.

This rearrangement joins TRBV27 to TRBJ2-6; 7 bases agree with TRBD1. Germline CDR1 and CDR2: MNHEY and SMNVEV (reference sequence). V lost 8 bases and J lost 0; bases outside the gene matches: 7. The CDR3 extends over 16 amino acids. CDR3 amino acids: CASSGTAPSGANVLTF. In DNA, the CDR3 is TGTGCCAGCTCGGGGACAGCACCCTCTGGGGCCAACGTCCTGACTTTC. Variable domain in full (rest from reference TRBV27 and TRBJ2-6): EAQVTQNPRYLITVTGKKLTVTCSQNMNHEYMSWYRQDPGLGLRQIYYSMNVEVTDKGDVPEGYKVSRKEKRNFPLILESPSPNQTSLYFCASSGTAPSGANVLTFGAGSRLTVL.

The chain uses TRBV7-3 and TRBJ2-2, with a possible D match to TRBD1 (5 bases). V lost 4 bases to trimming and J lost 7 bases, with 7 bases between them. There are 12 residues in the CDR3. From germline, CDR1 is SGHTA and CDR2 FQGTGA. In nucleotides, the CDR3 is TGTGCCAGCAGCTCAGGGAACGGGGAGCTGTTTTTT. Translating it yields CASSSGNGELFF.

Here the CDR3 reads CASSPKQGAAYEQYF. CDR3 coding DNA: TGTGCCAGCAGCCCTAAACAGGGGGCTGCCTACGAGCAGTACTTC. The chain uses TRBV7-6 and TRBJ2-7, with 9 bases lining up with TRBD1. With 5 bases clipped from V and 2 bases from J, the junction kept 7 bases outside the gene matches. Germline V gene sequence: CDR1 SGHVS, CDR2 FNYEAQ. This CDR3 comprises 15 residues.